What follows are 16 T cell receptor beta chains derived from one specimen sequenced in a study of control samples from healthy donors and cancer patients. Clones were sequenced by immunoSEQ multiplex PCR, and TCRdb holds only the in-frame ones, with some missing. The data show 150,000 or so clones, with approximately 96% seen just once and 5.7% held by the top ten. Sequencing was performed on blood. All receptors derive from a man in his forties in good health.

This chain links TRBV5-5 with TRBJ1-2; D not certain. Germline CDR1 and CDR2: SGHKS and YYEKEE (reference sequence). CDR3 size: 18 residues. Deletions cut 3 bases from V and 0 bases from J, with 21 bases between. CDR3 DNA: TGTGCCAGCAGCTGGTCGGGCAGCGACCCAAGGACTAACTATGGCTACACCTTC. This sequence encodes CASSWSGSDPRTNYGYTF.

The V and J genes are TRBV20-1 and TRBJ1-1; no clear D gene. The length of the CDR3 is 9 residues. In germline, CDR1 is DFQATT, CDR2 SNEGSKA (reference sequence). V lost 6 bases and J lost 10, with 9 bases in between. CDR3 residues: CSARSGAFF. In nucleotides, the CDR3 is TGCAGTGCCAGGTCCGGAGCTTTCTTT.

The chain couples TRBV19 to TRBJ1-1, with D tentatively TRBD1 (6 bases). The CDR3 totals 15 residues. CDR1 is LNHDA and CDR2 is SQIVND in the germline V gene (reference sequence). V was pared by 7 bases and J by 4 bases, with 19 bases between. The CDR3 nucleotides read TGTGCCAGTAATAATTTGTGGGGGCCTACCACTGAAGCTTTCTTT. This encodes CASNNLWGPTTEAFF.

The gene calls are TRBV29-1 and TRBJ1-2; D might be TRBD1 (5 bases). Germline assignment: CDR1 SQVTM and CDR2 ANQGSEA. The CDR3 is 12 residues long. Trimming left V 7 bases short and J 3 bases short, with 12 bases between. The CDR3, as DNA: TGCAGCGCCCAGGGAGTGGACTATGGCTACACCTTC. Its translation is CSAQGVDYGYTF.

The J gene is TRBJ1-1, the V gene TRBV19; D might be TRBD1 (6 bases). CDR1 is LNHDA, CDR2 SQIVND, per germline (reference sequence). The CDR3 consists of 15 residues. Trimming shortened V by 5 bases and J by 4 bases, and 17 bases separated the two germline ends. CDR3 nucleotides: TGTGCCAGTAGTTGGTTTACAGGGATGGGCACTGAAGCTTTCTTT. The encoded protein is CASSWFTGMGTEAFF. Drawing the rest from reference TRBV19 and TRBJ1-1, the complete variable domain is DGGITQSPKYLFRKEGQNVTLSCEQNLNHDAMYWYRQDPGQGLRLIYYSQIVNDFQKGDIAEGYSVSREKKESFPLTVTSAQKNPTAFYLCASSWFTGMGTEAFFGQGTRLTVV.

The V and J genes are TRBV27 and TRBJ2-1; 10 positions agree with TRBD2. Germline V gene data show CDR1 as MNHEY and CDR2 as SMNVEV (reference sequence). Trimming removed 3 bases from V and 5 bases from J; junction bases left unmatched: 13. This CDR3 region has 18 residues. CDR3 nucleotides: TGTGCCAGCAGTTTTAATTTGGCTAGCGGGGGACCTAACAATGAGCAGTTCTTC. Its protein product is CASSFNLASGGPNNEQFF.

This chain links TRBV13 with TRBJ2-7; D is possibly TRBD1 (6 bases). Per the germline V gene, CDR1 is PRHDT and CDR2 is FYEKMQ (reference sequence). The CDR3 consists of 13 residues. Trimming stripped 3 bases from V and 4 bases from J, with 10 bases between. The CDR3 spells CASSLGRGYEQYF. CDR3 DNA sequence: TGTGCCAGCAGCTTGGGCAGGGGTTACGAGCAGTACTTC. Supplemented by reference TRBV13 and TRBJ2-7, the full variable domain reads AAGVIQSPRHLIKEKRETATLKCYPIPRHDTVYWYQQGPGQDPQFLISFYEKMQSDKGSIPDRFSAQQFSDYHSELNMSSLELGDSALYFCASSLGRGYEQYFGPGTRLTVT.

The chain is built from TRBV3-1 (or the pseudogene TRBV3-2) and TRBJ2-2, with TRBD2 as a possible D gene (6 bases). V was shortened by 1 base and J by 5 bases, with 11 bases between the two germline ends. In germline, CDR1 is LGHDT, CDR2 YNNKEL (reference sequence). The length of the CDR3 is 15 residues. The CDR3 reads CASSQGYGGTGELFF. CDR3 nucleotides: TGTGCCAGCAGCCAAGGTTACGGGGGAACCGGGGAGCTGTTTTTT.

V is TRBV6-5 and J is TRBJ2-1, with 8 bases matching TRBD1. Trimming at V came to 7 bases and at J to 5 bases, leaving 10 bases not matched to a gene. The CDR3 spans 15 residues. Germline values: CDR1 MNHEY, CDR2 SVGAGI. The CDR3 bases are TGTGCCAGCACCCCTGGGGGGACAGGCAACAATGAGCAGTTCTTC. Amino acid sequence: CASTPGGTGNNEQFF.

V and J are TRBV12-3 or TRBV12-4 and TRBJ1-5; 7 nucleotides line up with TRBD1. The junction had 0 bases not matched to a gene; V was cut back by 6 bases and J by 1 base. The CDR3 extends over 13 amino acids. The CDR3: CASRDRSNQPQHF. The CDR3 coding sequence is TGTGCCAGCAGGGACAGGAGCAATCAGCCCCAGCATTTT.

The chain uses TRBV25-1 and TRBJ1-6; the D is unclear. Germline V gene sequence: CDR1 MGHDK, CDR2 SYGVNS. V lost 7 bases and J lost 3, with 7 bases in between. This CDR3 is built from 13 residues. CDR3 sequence: CASIESYNSPLHF. The CDR3 nucleotides are TGTGCCAGCATTGAGAGCTATAATTCACCCCTCCACTTT.

The chain carries TRBV7-9 and TRBJ2-7; TRBD1 matches 7 bases. CDR3 length equals 16 residues. The junction had 9 bases not matched to a gene; V was cut back by 4 bases and J by 0 bases. Germline CDR1 reads SEHNR; CDR2 reads FQNEAQ (reference sequence). CDR3: CASSWTAGTDSYEQYF. In nucleotides, the CDR3 is TGTGCCAGCAGCTGGACCGCCGGGACAGACTCCTACGAGCAGTACTTC.

The rearrangement joins TRBV5-1 to TRBJ1-4; D gene ambiguous. Germline loops: CDR1 SGHRS, CDR2 YFSETQ. The CDR3 is made up of 14 amino acids. Trimming took off 3 bases at V and 8 bases at J, with 14 bases between the two ends. The CDR3 region has the DNA TGCGCCAGCAGCTATTACTCCCGAGGGGAAAAACTGTTTTTT. It translates to CASSYYSRGEKLFF.

The rearrangement links TRBV5-4 to TRBJ2-1; D may be TRBD1 or TRBD2 (6 bases each). The CDR3 runs to 12 residues. Trimming took 2 bases from V and 8 from J, leaving 8 bases between them. The germline V gene has CDR1 SGHNT and CDR2 YYREEE (reference sequence). The CDR3 reads CASSLRGDEQFF. The CDR3 region has the DNA TGTGCCAGCAGCTTAAGGGGGGATGAGCAGTTCTTC. The variable domain in full, with the rest retrieved from reference TRBV5-4 and TRBJ2-1, is ETGVTQSPTHLIKTRGQQVTLRCSSQSGHNTVSWYQQALGQGPQFIFQYYREEENGRGNFPPRFSGLQFPNYSSELNVNALELDDSALYLCASSLRGDEQFFGPGTRLTVL.

J is TRBJ2-2 and V is TRBV7-2; 10 bases fit TRBD2. V was clipped by 1 base and J by 3 bases; unmatched bases: 11. The CDR3 loop spans 19 amino acids. Germline values: CDR1 SGHTA, CDR2 FQGNSA. CDR3: CASSLEASGGPADTGELFF. In DNA, the CDR3 is TGTGCCAGCAGCTTAGAGGCTAGCGGGGGTCCTGCGGACACCGGGGAGCTGTTTTTT.

The chain couples TRBV6-7 to TRBJ2-2; D is possibly TRBD1 (5 bases). TRBV6-7 is recorded as an ORF, its role being uncertain. Trimming removed 6 bases at V and 5 bases at J, with 7 bases between. The CDR3 contains 12 residues. The CDR3 DNA sequence: TGTGCCAGCAGCACAGGTACCGGGGAGCTGTTTTTT. Amino acid sequence: CASSTGTGELFF.